This T cell receptor beta chain was recovered during a study of blood T cells in healthy people across ages. Study results and limitations: What prevented conclusive comparison of naive and antigen-experienced cells was that PBMCs were unsorted. While age rose, TCR beta diversity per million T cells dropped in a roughly linear way.

It was with a sample-barcoded 5' primer and a J-beta primer mix that a second PCR of roughly 6 to 12 cycles was run. Template switching added a 12-random-nucleotide identifier to every cDNA molecule. Each CDR3 protein gets one entry after TCRdb re-called the 5' RACE reads with MiXCR. Of about 640,000 distinct CDR3 sequences listed, about 30% are singletons. The CDR3 has 15 residues. Trimming pared 0 bases from V and 2 bases from J, leaving 10 bases between. CDR1 SGHTA and CDR2 FQGNSA come from the germline V gene. This clonotype was counted at least ten times. Antigen unknown. Sequenced input: blood. The sequence was obtained from a woman over 75 in good health. V and J are TRBV7-2 and TRBJ2-5; unclear D gene. CDR3 region: CASSLAATEQETQYF. As DNA, the CDR3 is TGTGCCAGCAGCTTAGCGGCGACGGAGCAAGAGACCCAGTACTTC.